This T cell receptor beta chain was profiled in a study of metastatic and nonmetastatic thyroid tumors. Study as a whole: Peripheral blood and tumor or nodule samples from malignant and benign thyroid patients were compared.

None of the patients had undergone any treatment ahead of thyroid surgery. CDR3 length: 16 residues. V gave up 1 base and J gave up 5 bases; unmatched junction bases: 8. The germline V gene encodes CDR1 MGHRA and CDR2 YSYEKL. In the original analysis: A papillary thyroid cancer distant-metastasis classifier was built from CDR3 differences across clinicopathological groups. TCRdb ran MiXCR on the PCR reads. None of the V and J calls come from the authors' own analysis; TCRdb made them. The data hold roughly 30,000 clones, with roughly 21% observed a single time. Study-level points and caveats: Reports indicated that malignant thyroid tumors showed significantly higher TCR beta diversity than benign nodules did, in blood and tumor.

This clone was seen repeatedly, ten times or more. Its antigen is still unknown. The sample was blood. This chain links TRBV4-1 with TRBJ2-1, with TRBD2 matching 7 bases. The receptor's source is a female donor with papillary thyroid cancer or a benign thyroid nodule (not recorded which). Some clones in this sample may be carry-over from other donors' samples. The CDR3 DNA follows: TGCGCCAGCAGCCAAGCATTGCGGGAGTATAACAATGAGCAGTTCTTC. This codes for CASSQALREYNNEQFF.